The 4 T cell receptor beta chains reported below all come from one sample, sequenced in a study of OX40 agonist ivuxolimab in advanced cancers. Data came from immunoSEQ multiplex PCR; TCRdb stores just in-frame clones and leaves some out. The sample lists 75,000 to 100,000 clones; around 90% were seen once. This specimen was CD4+ or CD8+ T cells sorted from blood, taken in a trial of the OX40 agonist ivuxolimab. Receptor source: an adult with an advanced solid tumor such as melanoma, head and neck, liver or kidney cancer.

The rearrangement joins TRBV15 to TRBJ2-7; 12 nucleotides align to TRBD1. The ends lost 5 bases at V and 4 bases at J; junction bases unmatched: 6. Germline-derived CDR1 and CDR2 are LNHNV and YYDKDF (reference sequence). The CDR3 totals 15 residues. The CDR3 here is CATSDRDRGRYEQYF. In nucleotides, the CDR3 is TGTGCCACCAGCGACCGGGACAGGGGGCGTTACGAGCAGTACTTC. The variable domain in full, completed from reference TRBV15 and TRBJ2-7, reads DAMVIQNPRYQVTQFGKPVTLSCSQTLNHNVMYWYQQKSSQAPKLLFHYYDKDFNNEADTPDNFQSRRPNTSFCFLDIRSPGLGDTAMYLCATSDRDRGRYEQYFGPGTRLTVT.

V is TRBV19 and J is TRBJ2-1, with D tentatively TRBD1 (6 bases). This CDR3 contains 12 residues. Between the trimmed V and J ends, which lost 5 bases and 5 bases, there was a span of 7 bases. CDR1 is LNHDA, CDR2 SQIVND, per germline (reference sequence). CDR3 DNA sequence: TGTGCCAGTAGTGGGGGCCACAATGAGCAGTTCTTC. Translation: CASSGGHNEQFF.

The rearrangement joins TRBV25-1 to TRBJ1-1; tentative D call: TRBD1 (6 bases). CDR1 and CDR2 from the germline V gene are MGHDK and SYGVNS. The V gene lost 6 bases and the J gene lost 4 bases, with 12 bases spanning the gap. CDR3 length: 13 residues. The CDR3 reads CASSAGTSTEAFF. The CDR3 region has the DNA TGTGCCAGCAGCGCTGGGACAAGCACTGAAGCTTTCTTT.

The chain recombines TRBV2 with TRBJ2-2; D gene unclear. Trimming pared 8 bases from V and 6 bases from J, leaving 7 bases between. Germline values: CDR1 SNHLY, CDR2 FYNNEI. The CDR3 spans 11 residues. CDR3 region: CASRYSGELFF. CDR3 bases: TGTGCCAGCCGGTATTCCGGGGAGCTGTTTTTT.